A selection of T cell receptor beta chains follows, all from one sample in a study of PD-1 blockade in mismatch repair-deficient tumors. Sequencing used immunoSEQ multiplex PCR; TCRdb keeps in-frame clones, though not all of them. The sample has approximately 50,000 clones, approximately 80% seen once. The sequencing here drew on peripheral blood, taken 4 weeks after starting pembrolizumab. The receptors come from an adult with mismatch repair-deficient cancer. Each CDR3 is given with its conserved first and last residue. A D gene is named only where the DNA matches it firmly. Expanded clones are given a class, and other clones once, few, many or no size at all.

NA TRBJ2-1 TRBV14 NA CASSPWGSGLYNEQFF TGTGCCAGCAGCCCCTGGGGTAGCGGACTATACAATGAGCAGTTCTTC
NA TRBJ2-5 TRBV11-2 once CASSLGVREETQYF TGTGCCAGCAGCTTAGGGGTCCGGGAGGAGACCCAGTACTTC
NA TRBJ2-3 TRBV2 NA CASSERRESDTQYF TGTGCCAGCAGTGAAAGACGGGAGTCAGATACGCAGTATTTT
TRBD1 TRBJ1-3 TRBV9 few CASSVGDSSGNTIYF TGTGCCAGCAGCGTAGGGGACAGCTCTGGAAACACCATATATTTT
NA TRBJ2-1 TRBV2 medium-sized CASSVTREQFF TGTGCCAGCAGTGTAACCAGAGAGCAGTTCTTC
TRBD1 TRBJ1-2 TRBV7-2 few CASSWDSNGYTF TGTGCCAGCAGCTGGGACAGTAATGGCTACACCTTC
NA TRBJ1-3 TRBV6-5 NA CASSRDKSSGNTIYF TGTGCCAGCAGTCGGGACAAAAGTTCTGGAAACACCATATATTTT
TRBD2 TRBJ2-1 TRBV7-2 once CASSSGLAGALGHNEQFF TGTGCCAGCAGCTCGGGACTAGCGGGAGCTCTGGGCCACAATGAGCAGTTCTTC
TRBD1 TRBJ1-1 TRBV7-9 NA CASSLRQGDREAFF TGTGCCAGCAGCTTGAGACAGGGGGACCGTGAAGCTTTCTTT
TRBD2 TRBJ2-7 TRBV29-1 NA CSVEDPLAGNIYEQYF TGCAGCGTTGAAGATCCCCTAGCGGGTAATATATACGAGCAGTACTTC
TRBD1 TRBJ2-2 TRBV10-3 NA CAISERDRVAGGELFF TGTGCCATCAGTGAGCGGGACAGGGTGGCAGGCGGGGAGCTGTTTTTT
TRBD1 TRBJ1-1 TRBV19 NA CASINRDRGHTEAFF TGTGCCAGTATTAACCGGGACAGGGGCCACACTGAAGCTTTCTTT
TRBD2 TRBJ2-5 TRBV27 NA CASSKLAGLGETQYF TGTGCCAGCAGCAAACTAGCGGGCCTTGGGGAGACCCAGTACTTC
NA TRBJ1-2 TRBV15 NA CATSRDRGAGGYTF TGTGCCACCAGCAGAGATCGAGGGGCCGGGGGCTACACCTTC
NA TRBJ2-2 TRBV29-1 few CSVVRTLGTGELFF TGCAGCGTCGTTAGGACATTAGGCACCGGGGAGCTGTTTTTT
NA TRBJ1-1 TRBV2 NA CASTESVRGTEAFF TGTGCCAGCACCGAATCGGTTAGGGGCACTGAAGCTTTCTTT
NA TRBJ2-7 TRBV6-1 NA CASSDNYEQYF TGTGCCAGCAGCGATAACTACGAGCAGTACTTC
NA TRBJ1-2 TRBV7-2 NA CASSFGGGRRRAF TGTGCCAGCAGCTTCGGGGGGGGCCGAAGGCGGGCCTTC
TRBD1 TRBJ1-3 TRBV18 NA CASSTGVTGGNTIYF TGTGCCAGCTCAACAGGGGTCACGGGAGGAAACACCATATATTTT
TRBD2 TRBJ2-1 TRBV18 once CASSPGRTSYNEQFF TGTGCCAGCTCACCCGGGAGGACCTCCTACAATGAGCAGTTCTTC
TRBD1 TRBJ1-4 TRBV29-1 NA CSVRAGQGVEKLFF TGCAGCGTCCGGGCTGGACAGGGCGTTGAAAAACTGTTTTTT
TRBD2 TRBJ2-7 TRBV7-3 NA CASSLNAGGRGEQYF TGTGCCAGCAGCTTAAACGCGGGAGGAAGGGGTGAGCAGTACTTC
NA TRBJ2-1 TRBV9 NA CASTPHVANEQFF TGTGCCAGCACCCCACACGTAGCGAATGAGCAGTTCTTC
TRBD2 TRBJ2-5 TRBV6-5 NA CASSRDYEETQYF TGTGCCAGCAGCCGGGACTACGAAGAGACCCAGTACTTC
TRBD1 TRBJ1-2 TRBV18 few CASSPRTGDYGYTF TGTGCCAGCTCACCACGGACAGGGGATTATGGCTACACCTTC
TRBD2 TRBJ2-1 TRBV6-5 few CASSGETSGYNEQFF TGTGCCAGCAGTGGCGAGACTAGCGGCTACAATGAGCAGTTCTTC
NA TRBJ2-1 TRBV27 NA CASSLWVEGDEQFF TGTGCCAGCAGTTTATGGGTCGAGGGGGATGAGCAGTTCTTC
TRBD1 TRBJ2-7 TRBV7-8 NA CASSFGQGVYEQYF TGTGCCAGCAGCTTCGGACAGGGGGTTTACGAGCAGTACTTC
NA TRBJ2-7 TRBV29-1 NA CSVRDGTYEQYF TGCAGCGTTAGGGACGGCACCTACGAGCAGTACTTC
NA TRBJ1-2 TRBV7-9 NA CASSLGADLSGYTF TGTGCCAGCAGCTTAGGGGCGGACCTGAGCGGCTACACCTTC
NA TRBJ1-1 TRBV19 NA CASSRVGGTEAFF TGTGCCAGTAGCCGAGTTGGGGGCACTGAAGCTTTCTTT
NA TRBJ1-4 TRBV7-5 NA CARSLGFPQATNEKLFF TGTGCCAGAAGCCTCGGATTCCCCCAGGCAACTAATGAAAAACTGTTTTTT
NA TRBJ1-5 TRBV6-6 NA CASRTTALAPQHF TGTGCCAGCAGAACAACGGCCCTGGCGCCCCAGCATTTT
NA TRBJ1-4 TRBV10-3 NA CAISESGINEKLFF TGTGCCATCAGTGAGTCTGGCATTAATGAAAAACTGTTTTTT
NA TRBJ1-2 TRBV21-1 medium-sized CASSIPRQGEVPGYTF TGTGCCAGCAGCATTCCGCGACAGGGTGAGGTGCCGGGCTACACCTTC
TRBD2 TRBJ2-7 TRBV27 NA CASSLGTSGTYEQYF TGTGCCAGCAGTCTCGGGACTAGCGGGACATACGAGCAGTACTTC
TRBD2 TRBJ2-7 TRBV5-4 NA CASSRSGTGVYEQYF TGTGCCAGCAGCCGGAGCGGGACGGGAGTCTACGAGCAGTACTTC
NA TRBJ2-5 TRBV10-3 NA CAIAVAGAGETQYF TGTGCCATCGCGGTTGCCGGAGCTGGAGAGACCCAGTACTTC
TRBD1 TRBJ2-2 TRBV5-1 NA CASSRGQGDTGELFF TGCGCCAGCAGCAGGGGACAGGGGGACACCGGGGAGCTGTTTTTT
NA TRBJ2-3 TRBV29-1 NA CSVEGGEEDTQYF TGCAGCGTTGAAGGGGGGGAGGAAGATACGCAGTATTTT
NA TRBJ2-1 TRBV7-3 NA CASSLLGQNNEQFF TGTGCCAGCAGCTTATTGGGACAAAACAATGAGCAGTTCTTC
NA TRBJ2-2 TRBV7-9 NA CASSLDFPAGELFF TGTGCCAGCAGCTTAGACTTCCCGGCAGGGGAGCTGTTTTTT
NA TRBJ1-1 TRBV6-1 NA CASSDQSEAFF TGTGCCAGCAGTGATCAATCTGAAGCTTTCTTT